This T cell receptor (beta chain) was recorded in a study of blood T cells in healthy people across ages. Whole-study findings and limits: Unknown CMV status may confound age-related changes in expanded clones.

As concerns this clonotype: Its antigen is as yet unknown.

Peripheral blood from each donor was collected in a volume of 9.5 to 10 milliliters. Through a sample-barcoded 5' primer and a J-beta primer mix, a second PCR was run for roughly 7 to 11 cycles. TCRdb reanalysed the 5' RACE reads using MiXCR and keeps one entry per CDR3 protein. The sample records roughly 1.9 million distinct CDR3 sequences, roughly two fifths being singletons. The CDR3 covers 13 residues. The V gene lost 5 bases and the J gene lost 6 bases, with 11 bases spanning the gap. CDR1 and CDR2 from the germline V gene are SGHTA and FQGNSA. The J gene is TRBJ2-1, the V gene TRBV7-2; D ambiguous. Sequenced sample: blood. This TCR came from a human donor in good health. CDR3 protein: CASSLTHRNEQFF. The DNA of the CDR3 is TGTGCCAGCAGCCTGACCCACCGCAATGAGCAGTTCTTC. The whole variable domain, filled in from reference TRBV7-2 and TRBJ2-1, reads GAGVSQSPSNKVTEKGKDVELRCDPISGHTALYWYRQSLGQGLEFLIYFQGNSAPDKSGLPSDRFSAERTGGSVSTLTIQRTQQEDSAVYLCASSLTHRNEQFFGPGTRLTVL.